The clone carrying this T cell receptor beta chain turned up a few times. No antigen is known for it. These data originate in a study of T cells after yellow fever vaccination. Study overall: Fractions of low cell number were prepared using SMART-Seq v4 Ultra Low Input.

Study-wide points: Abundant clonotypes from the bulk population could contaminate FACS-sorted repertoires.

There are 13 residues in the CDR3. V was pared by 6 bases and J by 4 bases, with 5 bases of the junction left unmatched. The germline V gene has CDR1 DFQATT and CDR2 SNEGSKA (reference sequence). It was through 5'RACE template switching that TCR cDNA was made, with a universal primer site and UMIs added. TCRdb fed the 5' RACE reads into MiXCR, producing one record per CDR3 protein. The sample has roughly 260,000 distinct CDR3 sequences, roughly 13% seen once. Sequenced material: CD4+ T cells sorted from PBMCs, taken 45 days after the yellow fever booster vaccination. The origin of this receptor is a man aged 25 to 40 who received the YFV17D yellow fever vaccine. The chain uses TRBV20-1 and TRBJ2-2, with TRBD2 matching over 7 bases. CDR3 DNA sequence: TGCAGTGCCACCGGGACTATCACCGGGGAGCTGTTTTTT. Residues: CSATGTITGELFF.